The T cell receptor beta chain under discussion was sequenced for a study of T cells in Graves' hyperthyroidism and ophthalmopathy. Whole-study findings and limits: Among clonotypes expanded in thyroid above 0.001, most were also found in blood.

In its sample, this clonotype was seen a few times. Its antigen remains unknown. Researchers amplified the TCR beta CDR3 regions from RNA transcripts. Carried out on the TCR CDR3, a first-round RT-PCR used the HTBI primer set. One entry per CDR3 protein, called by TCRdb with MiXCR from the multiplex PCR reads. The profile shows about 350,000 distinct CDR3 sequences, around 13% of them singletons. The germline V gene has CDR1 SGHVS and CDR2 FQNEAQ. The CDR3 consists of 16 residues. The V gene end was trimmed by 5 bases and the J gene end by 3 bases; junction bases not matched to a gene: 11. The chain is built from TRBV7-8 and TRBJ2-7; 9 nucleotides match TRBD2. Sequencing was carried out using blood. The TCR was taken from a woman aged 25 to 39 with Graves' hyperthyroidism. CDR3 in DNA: TGTGCCAGCAGCCCACAAGGACTAGCGCGTAACTACGAGCAGTACTTC. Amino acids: CASSPQGLARNYEQYF.